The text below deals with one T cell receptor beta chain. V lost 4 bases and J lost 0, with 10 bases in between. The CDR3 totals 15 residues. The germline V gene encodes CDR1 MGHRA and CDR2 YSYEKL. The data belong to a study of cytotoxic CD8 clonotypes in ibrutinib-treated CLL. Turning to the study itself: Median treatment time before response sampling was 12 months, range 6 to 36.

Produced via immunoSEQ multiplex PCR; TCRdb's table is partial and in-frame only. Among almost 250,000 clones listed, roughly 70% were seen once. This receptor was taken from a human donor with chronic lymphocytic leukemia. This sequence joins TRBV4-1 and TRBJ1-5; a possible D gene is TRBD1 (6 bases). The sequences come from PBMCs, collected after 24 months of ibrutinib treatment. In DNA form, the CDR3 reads TGCGCCAGCAGCCCAGACAGGTTTAGCAATCAGCCCCAGCATTTT. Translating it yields CASSPDRFSNQPQHF.